The clone carrying this T cell receptor beta chain has a handful of counts. What it recognizes is unknown. CDR1 MNHEY and CDR2 SVGEGT come from the germline V gene. The CDR3 contains 15 residues. V was trimmed by 7 bases and J by 6 bases, leaving 19 bases between them. This sample stems from a study of T cells after yellow fever vaccination. Whole-study results and caveats: Contaminants from the bulk population, in the form of abundant clonotypes, could be found in FACS-sorted repertoires.

TCRdb recomputed calls from the 5' RACE reads with MiXCR, one row per CDR3 protein. The sample carries 350,000 to 450,000 distinct CDR3 sequences, approximately 18% recorded once. The TCR originated in a man aged 18-30 years who received the YFV17D yellow fever vaccine. The sample in question was PBMCs, obtained before the yellow fever booster vaccination. The V and J genes are TRBV6-2 or TRBV6-3 and TRBJ2-1; D unresolved. CDR3 nucleotide sequence: TGTGCCAGCACCACCCCTAGGGTAAGGGCCAATGAGCAGTTCTTC. Protein: CASTTPRVRANEQFF.